Each of the 7 T cell receptor beta chains below was sequenced from the same sample in a study of blood T cells in healthy people across ages. Then a second PCR, running about 6 to 11 cycles, was carried out with a sample-barcoded 5' primer and a J-beta primer mix. Each CDR3 protein is one row after TCRdb ran MiXCR on the 5' RACE reads. The sample includes about 290,000 distinct CDR3 sequences, around 29% of them seen just once. Sequencing was done on a sample of blood. The source is a woman aged 70-85 years in good health.

This sequence joins TRBV29-1 and TRBJ1-5, with D maybe TRBD1 (6 bases). Trimming shortened V by 1 base and J by 6 bases, and 13 bases separated the two germline ends. CDR1 and CDR2 from the germline V gene are SQVTM and ANQGSEA. The CDR3 covers 14 residues. The CDR3 coding sequence is TGCAGCGTTGAAGTAGGGGGTAGAGGTCAGCCCCAGCATTTT. Encoded protein: CSVEVGGRGQPQHF.

This clonotype was recorded many times. The chain recombines TRBV10-2 with TRBJ1-4, with unresolved D. Between the trimmed V and J ends, which lost 6 bases and 11 bases, there was a span of 22 bases. Germline values: CDR1 WSHSY, CDR2 SAAADI. CDR3 length equals 15 residues. CDR3 sequence reads: CASRISASSDGKLFF. Written as DNA, the CDR3 is TGCGCCAGCAGGATAAGCGCGTCGTCGGATGGGAAACTGTTTTTT.

In nucleotides, the CDR3 is TGTGCCAGCAGCCAAGAGACTAGTCCCGGTGAGCAGTTCTTC. It translates to CASSQETSPGEQFF. This chain uses TRBV4-2 with TRBJ2-1; D may be TRBD2 (6 bases). The germline V gene has CDR1 LGHNA and CDR2 YNFKEQ. This CDR3 is 14 amino acids long. V was cut by 0 bases and J by 9 bases, with 12 bases left in between.

This clonotype has only a few counts. The CDR3 DNA reads TGTGCCACCAGCAGAGATGGGCGCGGACAGCGAACTAGCACAGATACGCAGTATTTT. Its translation is CATSRDGRGQRTSTDTQYF. The chain employs TRBV15 and TRBJ2-3; D is perhaps TRBD1 (6 bases). This CDR3 spans 19 amino acids. V shed 0 bases and J shed 0 bases, with 19 bases lying between them. The germline V gene encodes CDR1 LNHNV and CDR2 YYDKDF (reference sequence).

The chain carries TRBV7-2 and TRBJ1-5; TRBD1 agrees at 9 bases. Trimming at V came to 4 bases and at J to 10 bases, leaving 14 bases not matched to a gene. CDR1 SGHTA and CDR2 FQGNSA come from the germline V gene. The CDR3 length is 16 residues. CDR3 in DNA: TGTGCCAGCAGCTCAGAAACGGGACAGGGCCGTCATCCCCAGCATTTT. Translated, it gives CASSSETGQGRHPQHF.

J is TRBJ1-2 and V is TRBV3-1; D is undetermined. This CDR3 contains 14 residues. Between the trimmed V and J ends, which lost 3 bases and 4 bases, there was a span of 12 bases. CDR1 is LGHDT and CDR2 is YNNKEL in the germline V gene (reference sequence). The CDR3 nucleotides are TGTGCCAGCAGCCAGGAGGGTTCGGGCTATGGCTACACCTTC. Translating it yields CASSQEGSGYGYTF.

This clonotype appeared a few times. The chain links TRBV29-1 to TRBJ1-4; D not resolved. V was shortened by 6 bases and J by 3 bases, with 11 bases between the two germline ends. CDR3 length equals 13 residues. Per the germline V gene, CDR1 is SQVTM and CDR2 is ANQGSEA. The CDR3 protein is CSVAKASNEKLFF. As DNA, the CDR3 is TGCAGCGTAGCTAAGGCCTCTAATGAAAAACTGTTTTTT.